This is a list of T cell receptor beta chains from one sample in a study of T cells in Graves' hyperthyroidism and ophthalmopathy. Via MiXCR, TCRdb re-called the multiplex PCR reads, giving one row per CDR3 protein. This sample has about 580,000 distinct CDR3 sequences, with approximately 15% found just once. Sequencing was done on a sample of blood. These receptors were obtained from a woman in her twenties or thirties with Graves' hyperthyroidism that later progressed to Graves' ophthalmopathy. CDR3s include the opening cysteine and the closing phenylalanine or tryptophan. Fields, in order: J gene, V gene, clone size, CDR3 protein. Where a row states a size, it is once, few, many or the class of an expanded clone; other rows omit it.

j_gene: TRBJ1-2; v_gene: TRBV29-1; abundance: many; CDR3aa: CSAKDRSRHYGYTF
j_gene: TRBJ1-2; v_gene: TRBV27; abundance: few; CDR3aa: CASSWSEGYGYTF
j_gene: TRBJ2-7; v_gene: TRBV14; abundance: -; CDR3aa: CASSQGGGRRPYEQYF
j_gene: TRBJ1-3; v_gene: TRBV28; abundance: -; CDR3aa: CASSLYSGSGNTIYF
j_gene: TRBJ2-7; v_gene: TRBV12-3/TRBV12-4; abundance: many; CDR3aa: CASRYRDSSYEQYF
j_gene: TRBJ2-3; v_gene: TRBV5-1; abundance: many; CDR3aa: CASSLADSTDTQYF
j_gene: TRBJ1-1; v_gene: TRBV12-3/TRBV12-4; abundance: many; CDR3aa: CASSSEVQDNTEAFF
j_gene: TRBJ2-6; v_gene: TRBV30; abundance: few; CDR3aa: CAWARNSGANVLTF
j_gene: TRBJ1-5; v_gene: TRBV20-1; abundance: many; CDR3aa: CSARSDSNQPQHF
j_gene: TRBJ2-7; v_gene: TRBV20-1; abundance: -; CDR3aa: CSARETTRSEQYF
j_gene: TRBJ2-5; v_gene: TRBV7-2; abundance: many; CDR3aa: CASSLSPGWEETQYF
j_gene: TRBJ2-1; v_gene: TRBV28; abundance: many; CDR3aa: CASSPGGLAASYNEQFF
j_gene: TRBJ2-1; v_gene: TRBV5-8; abundance: many; CDR3aa: CASSLGPEQFF
j_gene: TRBJ1-1; v_gene: TRBV5-5; abundance: many; CDR3aa: CASSQGFTEAFF
j_gene: TRBJ1-5; v_gene: TRBV27; abundance: few; CDR3aa: CASSSRDLGSNQPQHF
j_gene: TRBJ1-4; v_gene: TRBV29-1; abundance: -; CDR3aa: CSGTSTSNNEKLFF
j_gene: TRBJ1-2; v_gene: TRBV19; abundance: few; CDR3aa: CASSPAGGYGYTF
j_gene: TRBJ2-1; v_gene: TRBV18; abundance: many; CDR3aa: CASSPPGAEGNEQFF
j_gene: TRBJ2-1; v_gene: TRBV30; abundance: many; CDR3aa: CAWSRLTFYNEQFF
j_gene: TRBJ2-2; v_gene: TRBV12-3/TRBV12-4; abundance: -; CDR3aa: CASSLVGKTGELFF
j_gene: TRBJ2-1; v_gene: TRBV27; abundance: many; CDR3aa: CASSPGGGSYNEQFF
j_gene: TRBJ1-1; v_gene: TRBV5-1; abundance: many; CDR3aa: CASSLEAGDTEAFF
j_gene: TRBJ2-1; v_gene: TRBV12-3/TRBV12-4; abundance: once; CDR3aa: CASSLALKQFF
j_gene: TRBJ1-1; v_gene: TRBV4-3; abundance: -; CDR3aa: CASSQDGGGQGSTEAFF
j_gene: TRBJ2-5; v_gene: TRBV13; abundance: many; CDR3aa: CASSGGTGIVGGQETQYF
j_gene: TRBJ2-7; v_gene: TRBV30; abundance: many; CDR3aa: CAWSAGVAVYEQYF
j_gene: TRBJ1-5; v_gene: TRBV6-1; abundance: -; CDR3aa: CASSESGLSNQPQHF
j_gene: TRBJ2-2; v_gene: TRBV7-3; abundance: many; CDR3aa: CASSFRRESVGELFF
j_gene: TRBJ1-1; v_gene: TRBV19; abundance: few; CDR3aa: CASSVGSQKHTEAFF
j_gene: TRBJ1-1; v_gene: TRBV2; abundance: many; CDR3aa: CASSLQGAKNTEAFF
j_gene: TRBJ1-2; v_gene: TRBV27; abundance: -; CDR3aa: CASSLSALNGYTF